This TCR beta chain was documented in a study of cytomegalovirus exposure and HLA in healthy donors (dated by TCRdb to about 2017). Concerning the study at large: An earlier analysis of several hundred of the donors reported roughly 300 Gb of sequence data and around 120 million unique TCR beta sequences from approximately 180 million T cells. About 280 gigabases of sequencing data and tens of millions of unique TCR sequences were included in an early release covering about 700 HLA-typed donors. Of the 350 to 450 genotyped donors, approximately 81% were placed in the genetic ancestry cluster associated with self-reported Caucasian donors. The study aimed to test whether cataloging public T cell receptors could reveal signatures of past pathogen exposure. The study used immunosequencing to profile the T cell repertoires of 600 to 850 subjects and linked those repertoires to cytomegalovirus serostatus. Besides the first cohort of 500 to 700 subjects, a separate validation cohort made up of 120 or so different subjects was used. The study combined high-throughput TCR immunosequencing, statistical association of individual TCRs with disease status, and machine learning to predict cytomegalovirus infection status. To study patterns of TCR occurrence, a later analysis re-analyzed previously published TCR beta repertoires from more than 550 donors and added high-resolution HLA genotyping. In the later analysis, no new phenotypic data were used to find candidate immune exposures; instead, reliance was placed on TCR beta sequences and their occurrence across donors. An earlier analysis of roughly 580 of the donors used high-throughput TCR beta sequencing to judge whether each TCR beta V gene segment behaved as functional or pseudogenic. Alongside the repertoire data, information on donor age, sex, ethnicity and CMV serostatus was compiled. In a later genetic analysis, genome-wide SNP genotypes for about three fifths of the roughly 670 donors were used, and that subset was treated as a discovery cohort. Every repertoire in the discovery cohort had been generated on one and the same sequencing platform. HLA typing covered class I and class II loci at four-digit resolution. Typing coverage varied by locus: roughly 629-640 donors for A, B, C, DRB1 and DQB1; approximately 500 for DQA1; over 600 for DPA1; around 490 for DPB1. Five DR-DQ haplotypes were treated as single units for association and clustering because of strong linkage in the cohort. Among almost 400 genotyped donors of the cohort, an average of roughly 240,000 unique TCR beta nucleotide sequences were sequenced per donor, roughly 18% of them non-productive.

Ends trimmed: V by 6 bases, J by 8 bases; bases unmatched to a gene: 7. Including the terminal cysteine and phenylalanine, the CDR3 comprises 14 residues. Of all the DNA, just the CDR3 is kept, 42 bases in frame from base 1. Looking up the germline V gene (reference sequence) yields CDR1 SEHNR and CDR2 FQNEAQ. Results the study describes overall, beyond this receptor: While some public TCRs were present in many individuals, most TCR sequences turned up only very rarely across donors. A further reported finding was that TCR beta sequences accurately predicted the HLA-A and HLA-B alleles for most subjects in the first cohort. In a later analysis, HLA-associated TCR beta chains were found to be more clonally expanded and to have lower generation probabilities than equally common non-associated chains. It was suggested by the authors that the approach could potentially be generalized to other disease states and immunological phenotypes. Presence/absence analyses assumed roughly uniform sequencing depth across donors, an assumption that may not hold. The study listed over 150 TCR beta chains as associated with cytomegalovirus. In a later genetic analysis, a missense DCLRE1C variant was associated with V-gene and J-gene trimming of TCR beta chains, and the association was replicated in an independent cohort. Compared with the roughly 720-donor mean, donors in an Asian-associated ancestry cluster had fewer N-insertions in productive TCRs, according to a later genetic analysis. According to a later analysis, parvovirus B19, influenza, CMV and Epstein-Barr virus appeared linked to several top co-occurrence clusters. In a later analysis, 16,951 TCR beta sequences were associated with specific HLA alleles at a false discovery rate of 0.05. Linkage disequilibrium might explain the correlated functional status among segregating V segments, but an unknown experimental factor could not be excluded. Strong co-occurrence of HLA alleles, especially DR and DQ, made assigning TCR associations to individual alleles difficult. The earlier analysis of fewer than 750 of the donors excluded roughly 17 rarely observed V segments, including chromosome 9 orphons, because counts were too low. In an earlier analysis of around 600 of the donors, most TCR beta V segments were observed in productive rearrangements about 90% or about 30% of the time, broadly matching IMGT annotations. A cluster of highly shared sequence variants was judged likely to be a technical artifact of the sequencing pipeline. In vitro tests confirmed that a few of the cytomegalovirus-associated TCR beta chains recognize cytomegalovirus antigens. In a later analysis, most CMV-associated TCR beta chains were found to appear HLA-restricted, with HLA associations seemingly driven largely by CMV exposure. The cohort was sequenced for TCR beta chains only, and without alpha or paired-chain data the features that could be detected were limited. The classifier was reported to diagnose cytomegalovirus status with high specificity and sensitivity in both the original cohort and the validation cohort. CMV serostatus was the only immune exposure information available for the cohort. HLA typing was unavailable for some donors at each locus, so association tests used only the typed subset. Some IMGT-functional V segments, including TRBV6-2 and TRBV6-3, could not be distinguished by the 87-base-pair reads and were therefore excluded. A later analysis found that TCR association rates varied across HLA loci, with DRB1 alleles showing the most associated TCRs and HLA-C alleles the fewest.

In total, 600 or so healthy bone marrow donors made up the cohort. At the time of sampling, every cohort member was nominally healthy, though immune exposures that went unrecorded were likely present. The donor tested CMV seropositive and was one of the 289 seropositive cohort members. Every donor gave a peripheral blood sample, and the peripheral blood mononuclear cells from that sample were used for TCR beta sequencing. The Qiagen DNeasy Blood Extraction Kit was used to extract genomic DNA from the blood cell samples. With regard to this clone: Its antigen is currently not known. Per-base qualities were not stored, and no clone one base away is much larger.

Libraries were constructed by the immunoSEQ multiplex PCR assay. A mixture of 60 forward primers for TCR Vbeta segments and 13 reverse primers for TCR Jbeta segments was used in the multiplex PCR. The CDR3 region of rearranged TCR beta genes was amplified from genomic DNA by a multiplex PCR assay. Amplified TCR beta libraries were sequenced as 87-base-pair reads on the Illumina HiSeq System. Turning to the authors' computational methods: A later analysis tallied around 87 million unique TCR beta chains across the 666 repertoires, and about 12 million of those chains were shared by two or more donors. A nearest-neighbor algorithm error-corrected the raw reads and collapsed the reads into unique sequences, merging closely related sequences to remove PCR and sequencing errors. V, D and J gene segments were assigned by aligning CDR3 sequences to IMGT reference sequences. Each retained sequence needed at least a six-nucleotide match to both a V gene segment and a J gene segment. A rearrangement was called productive if the CDR3 had no stop codons and remained in frame with V and J, and every other rearrangement was called non-productive. Following IMGT convention, CDR3 was defined as the stretch from the second conserved V-encoded cysteine up to the conserved J-encoded phenylalanine. The earlier analysis of about 620 of the donors excluded sequences that lacked an unambiguous match to a single V gene segment. An earlier analysis of some 610 of the donors called V segments functional above 56.7% productive rearrangements and segregating when the between-donor standard deviation exceeded 5%. A statistical classification framework was built for diagnosing cytomegalovirus status from the catalog of TCR beta chain sequences. A later analysis assigned V and J genes by comparing TCR nucleotide sequences with IMGT/GENE-DB human TR gene sequences. Using the TCRdist pipeline, a later analysis assigned CDR3 sequences along with most-parsimonious VDJ recombination scenarios. In a later analysis, each TCR beta chain was defined by its CDR3 amino acid sequence together with its V-gene family, and reads without a unique V-gene family were excluded. To address suspected cross-contamination and a sequencing artifact, a later analysis removed roughly 580 highly shared, low-generation-probability nucleotide sequences. In a later analysis, a clonal expansion index was calculated for each public chain from normalized within-repertoire ranks of inferred template counts. A later analysis computed generation probabilities with a VDJ recombination model fitted to out-of-frame rearrangements, and checked the results against IGoR. In a later analysis, hypergeometric tests were used to score TCR-TCR, TCR-HLA and TCR-CMV co-occurrence, with a repertoire-size bias correction applied to TCR pairs. False discovery rates were estimated in a later analysis by permuting HLA or CMV assignments 20 times. In a later analysis, co-occurring TCRs were grouped using DBSCAN, with TCRdist sequence similarity added in when clustering inside HLA-allele-positive subsets. Repertoires with fewer than 30,000 or more than 120,000 public chains were left out of co-occurrence clustering, as were four to six repertoires with anomalous nucleotide sharing. TCRdb limited this immuneACCESS table to in-frame rearrangements with V and J called. A share of clones is missing; checked studies link under half to unresolved V genes, and the rest is unexplained. Clone size and V and J calls were adopted from that table, with D and trimming inferred from the DNA. Across this sample there are approximately 190,000 clones, with 80% to 85% seen only once. Of the sample, 6.5% falls within the top ten clones.

The origin of this receptor is a woman between 50 and 59 years old in good health and CMV-seropositive. Sequencing was carried out using PBMCs. The chain is encoded by TRBV7-9 joined to TRBJ1-4; 9 central bases correspond to TRBD1. CDR3 region: CASRHRQGGEKLFF. The bases are TGTGCCAGCAGACACCGACAGGGGGGGGAAAAACTGTTTTTT.